This TCR beta chain was sequenced during a study of blood T cell repertoires in COVID-19 (dated by TCRdb to the early 2020s). Turning to the overall study: Collaborator samples came from the United States, Italy and Spain and covered acute and convalescent phases of COVID-19. The prospective study material was composed of cDNA or gDNA derived from T cells, B-cell-depleted T cells, or PBMCs. The dataset comprised deeply sampled blood TCRbeta repertoires from subjects exposed to, actively infected with, or recovered from COVID-19. The repertoires were released in a freely available public database intended as a resource for research on the immune response to SARS-CoV-2. Samples were obtained from the ongoing ImmuneRACE study (first 160 participants) and from 1,000 to 1,500 subjects provided by 6 global collaborators. The sample metadata nearly always contained a de-identified subject ID, COVID-19 status, age in years and sex. HLA class I and class II types, where available, came from metadata supplied by the sample provider rather than from assay-based typing. Broad study findings and their caveats: The amount of clinical and demographic metadata varied by source and participant and was provided uncurated.

In regard to this clone: There is no known antigen for this receptor. It has no much larger one-base neighbor in the sample; base qualities were not kept.

TCRbeta CDR3 regions were amplified from genomic DNA by means of the immunoSEQ Assay, a bias-controlled multiplex PCR. Concerning the study's data processing: Within the assay, amplification of reference gene primers was used to estimate how many nucleated cells each sample contained. Sequence reads were collapsed and filtered to measure the absolute abundance of every unique TCRbeta CDR3 rearrangement. For each sample, productive Simpson clonality was calculated as the square root of Simpson's diversity index over productive rearrangements. Drawn from immuneACCESS, this table holds only the in-frame rearrangements with V and J called that TCRdb kept. Clones are partly lost; checked studies trace under half to an unresolved V gene and leave the rest unexplained. V and J calls plus clone size are reproduced from that table; the DNA served to infer D and trimming. This sample comprises 110,000 or so clones, 80% to 90% of them detected only once. The leading ten clones occupy roughly 10% of the sample.

The junction carries 11 bases between V and J, which are trimmed by 5 bases and 0 bases respectively. From cysteine to phenylalanine, the CDR3 is 16 amino acids long. Only the CDR3 portion is preserved as DNA: 48 bases, with reading frame beginning at the first base. The germline V gene sets CDR1 to SGHVS and CDR2 to FNYEAQ. Collaborating institutions collected whole blood in K2EDTA tubes following their own protocols. For TCRbeta analysis, collaborator samples were shipped as frozen whole blood, as isolated PBMCs, or as DNA extracted from either sample type. The rearranged chain carries TRBV7-6 and TRBJ2-6, and possibly TRBD2, on 6 matching bases. Sequencing was carried out using peripheral blood. The sequence was collected from a human donor in a cohort sampled during active COVID-19. The nucleotides are TGTGCCAGCAGCGCCTACGGGAGCTCTGGGGCCAACGTCCTGACTTTC. It codes for CASSAYGSSGANVLTF.